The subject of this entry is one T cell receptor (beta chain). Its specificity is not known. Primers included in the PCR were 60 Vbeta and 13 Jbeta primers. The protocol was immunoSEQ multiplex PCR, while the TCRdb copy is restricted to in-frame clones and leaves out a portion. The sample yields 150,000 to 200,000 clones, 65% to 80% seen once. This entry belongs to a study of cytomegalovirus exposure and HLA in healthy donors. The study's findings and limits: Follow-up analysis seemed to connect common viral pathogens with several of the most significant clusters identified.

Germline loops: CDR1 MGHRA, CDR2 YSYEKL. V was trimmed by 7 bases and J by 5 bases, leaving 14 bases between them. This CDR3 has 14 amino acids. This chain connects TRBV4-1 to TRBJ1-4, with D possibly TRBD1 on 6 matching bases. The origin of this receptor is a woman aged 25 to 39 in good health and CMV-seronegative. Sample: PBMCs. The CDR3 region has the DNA TGCGCCAGCACAGTACAGGGCGAGAATGAAAAACTGTTTTTT. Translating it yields CASTVQGENEKLFF.